This T cell receptor (beta chain) stems from a study of T cells after yellow fever vaccination. Study-wide context: Where fractions had low cell numbers, libraries were prepared from them with the SMART-Seq v4 Ultra Low Input RNA kit.

TCRdb reprocessed the 5' RACE reads with MiXCR, giving one entry per CDR3 protein. The sample contains some 100,000 distinct CDR3 sequences, around 7.2% of which appear only once. This clonotype came up many times. The antigen is undetermined. The V and J ends lost 6 bases and 6 bases respectively, with 14 bases between them. The germline V gene encodes CDR1 MNHEY and CDR2 SVGAGI. This CDR3 is built from 14 residues. Whole-study findings and limits: Reappearing after the booster were most of the clones from primary vaccination (roughly 95% CD4, 85% to 90% CD8).

This TCR was recovered from a man younger than 30 who received the YFV17D yellow fever vaccine. This chain joins TRBV6-5 and TRBJ1-4, with D hard to call. This material consisted of CD4+ T cells sorted from PBMCs, taken about 49 days after the first yellow fever vaccination. CDR3 amino acids: CASSRRPVDEKLFF. The DNA for the CDR3 is TGTGCCAGCAGCCGCCGCCCGGTCGATGAAAAACTGTTTTTT.